Following are 5 T cell receptor beta chains from one sample sequenced in a study of blood T cell repertoires in COVID-19. Profiled with immunoSEQ multiplex PCR; TCRdb holds only in-frame clones, not every one. The repertoire consists of more than 100,000 clones, with 60% to 85% occurring once and the leading ten covering around 0.9%. What was sequenced was peripheral blood. Receptors originate from a human donor with acute or convalescent COVID-19. The donor label of this sample is uncertain.

V usage is TRBV2 and J usage is TRBJ1-1; tentative D call: TRBD1 (5 bases). V dropped 6 bases and J dropped 2 bases, with 10 bases sitting between them. This CDR3 comprises 13 residues. Germline values: CDR1 SNHLY, CDR2 FYNNEI. DNA for the CDR3: TGTGCCAGCAGCCAGGACACTAACACTGAAGCTTTCTTT. The encoded protein is CASSQDTNTEAFF.

The CDR3 is CASSGGATGANVLTF. As DNA, the CDR3 is TGTGCCAGTAGCGGGGGGGCAACTGGGGCCAACGTCCTGACTTTC. This chain links TRBV19 with TRBJ2-6; 8 nucleotides align to TRBD2. The CDR3 covers 15 residues. The ends lost 6 bases at V and 2 bases at J; junction bases unmatched: 3. Germline V gene lookup returns CDR1 LNHDA and CDR2 SQIVND (reference sequence).

J is TRBJ2-5 and V is TRBV11-2; 11 nucleotides align to TRBD2. The CDR3 spans 15 residues. CDR1 SGHAT and CDR2 FQNNGV come from the germline V gene. Trimming took 7 bases from V and 7 from J; bases not matched to a gene: 11. The chain's CDR3 is CASTPGLAGGATQYF. DNA of the CDR3: TGTGCCAGCACCCCCGGCCTAGCGGGGGGCGCGACCCAGTACTTC. Combining the CDR3 with reference TRBV11-2 and TRBJ2-5 gives the whole variable domain EAGVAQSPRYKIIEKRQSVAFWCNPISGHATLYWYQQILGQGPKLLIQFQNNGVVDDSQLPKDRFSAERLKGVDSTLKIQPAKLEDSAVYLCASTPGLAGGATQYFGPGTRLLVL.

The chain carries TRBV30 and TRBJ1-6, with D maybe TRBD1 (6 bases). Germline CDR1 reads GTSNPN; CDR2 reads SVGIG (reference sequence). V lost 2 bases to trimming and J lost 5 bases, with 16 bases between them. The CDR3 totals 16 residues. Here the CDR3 reads CAWSYRRGMDNSPLHF. CDR3 in DNA: TGTGCCTGGAGTTACCGCAGGGGTATGGATAATTCACCCCTCCACTTT.

The chain combines TRBV6-2 or TRBV6-3 with TRBJ2-4, with TRBD2 identical over 7 bases. Trimming took 6 bases from V and 1 from J; bases not matched to a gene: 9. The CDR3 is 16 amino acids. CDR1 is MNHEY and CDR2 is SVGEGT in the germline V gene. The CDR3, as DNA: TGTGCCAGCAGCAATTGGGGGGGAGACGCCAAAAACATTCAGTACTTC. Translated: CASSNWGGDAKNIQYF.